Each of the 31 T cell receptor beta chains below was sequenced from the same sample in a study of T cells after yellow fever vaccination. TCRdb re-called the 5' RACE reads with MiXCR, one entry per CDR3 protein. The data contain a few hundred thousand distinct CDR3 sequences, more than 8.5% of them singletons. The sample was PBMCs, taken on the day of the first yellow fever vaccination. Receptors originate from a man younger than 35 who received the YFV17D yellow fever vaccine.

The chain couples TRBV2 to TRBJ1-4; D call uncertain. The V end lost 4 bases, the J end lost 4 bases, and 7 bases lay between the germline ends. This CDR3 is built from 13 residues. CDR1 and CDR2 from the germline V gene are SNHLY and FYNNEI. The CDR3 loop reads CASSGKDNEKLFF. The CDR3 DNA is TGTGCCAGCAGTGGGAAGGATAATGAAAAACTGTTTTTT.

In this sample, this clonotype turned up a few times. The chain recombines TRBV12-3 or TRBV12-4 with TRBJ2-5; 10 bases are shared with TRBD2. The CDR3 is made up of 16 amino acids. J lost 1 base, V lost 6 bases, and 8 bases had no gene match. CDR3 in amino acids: CASRLSSGGIQETQYF. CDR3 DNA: TGTGCCAGCAGGCTATCTAGCGGGGGTATCCAAGAGACCCAGTACTTC.

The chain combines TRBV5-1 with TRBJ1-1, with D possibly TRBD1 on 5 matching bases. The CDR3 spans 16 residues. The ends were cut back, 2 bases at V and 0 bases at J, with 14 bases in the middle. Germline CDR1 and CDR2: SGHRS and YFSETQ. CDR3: CASSFSPGVLNTEAFF. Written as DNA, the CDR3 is TGCGCCAGCAGCTTCTCACCGGGGGTGTTGAACACTGAAGCTTTCTTT.

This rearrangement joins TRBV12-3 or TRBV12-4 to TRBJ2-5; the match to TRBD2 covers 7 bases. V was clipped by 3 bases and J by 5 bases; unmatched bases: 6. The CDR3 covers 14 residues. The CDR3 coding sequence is TGTGCCAGCAGTTTTTGGGGAGGGGTTGAGACCCAGTACTTC. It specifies CASSFWGGVETQYF.

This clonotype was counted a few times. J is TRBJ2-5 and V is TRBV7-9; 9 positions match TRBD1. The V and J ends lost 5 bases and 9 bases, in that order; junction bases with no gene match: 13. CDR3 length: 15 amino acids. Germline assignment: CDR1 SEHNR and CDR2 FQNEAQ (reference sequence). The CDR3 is CASSPGPGQGKAQYF. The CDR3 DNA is TGTGCCAGCAGCCCAGGACCGGGACAGGGAAAGGCCCAGTACTTC. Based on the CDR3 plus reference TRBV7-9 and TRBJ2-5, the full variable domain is DTGVSQNPRHKITKRGQNVTFRCDPISEHNRLYWYRQTLGQGPEFLTYFQNEAQLEKSRLLSDRFSAERPKGSFSTLEIQRTEQGDSAMYLCASSPGPGQGKAQYFGPGTRLLVL.

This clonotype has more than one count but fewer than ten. The DNA for the CDR3 is TGTGCCAGCAGCCTCTCCGGCTCTGGGGCCAACGTCCTGACTTTC. This gives the protein CASSLSGSGANVLTF. The V call is TRBV7-9, the J call TRBJ2-6, with unresolved D. The length of the CDR3 is 15 residues. Trimming cost V 5 bases and J 0 bases, with 8 bases left between them. Germline loops: CDR1 SEHNR, CDR2 FQNEAQ (reference sequence).

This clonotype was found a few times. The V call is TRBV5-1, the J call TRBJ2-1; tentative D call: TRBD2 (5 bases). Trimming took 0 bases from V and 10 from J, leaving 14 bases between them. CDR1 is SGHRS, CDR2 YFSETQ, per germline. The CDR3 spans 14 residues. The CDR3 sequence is CASSLVTLRREQFF. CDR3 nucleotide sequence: TGCGCCAGCAGCTTGGTGACCCTCCGGAGGGAGCAGTTCTTC.

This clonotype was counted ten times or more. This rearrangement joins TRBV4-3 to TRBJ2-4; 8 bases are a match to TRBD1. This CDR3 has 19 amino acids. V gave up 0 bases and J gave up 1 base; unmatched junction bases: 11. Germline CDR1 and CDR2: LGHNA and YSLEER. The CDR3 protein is CASSQDSPGTGPAKNIQYF. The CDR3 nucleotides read TGCGCCAGCAGCCAAGATAGCCCCGGGACAGGCCCCGCCAAAAACATTCAGTACTTC.

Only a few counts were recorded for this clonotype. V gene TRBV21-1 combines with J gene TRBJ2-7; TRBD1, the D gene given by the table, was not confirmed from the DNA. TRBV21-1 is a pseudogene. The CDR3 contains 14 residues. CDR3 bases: TGTGCCAGCAGCCTGGACAGGGGGAGGAACGAGCAGTACTTC. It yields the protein CASSLDRGRNEQYF.

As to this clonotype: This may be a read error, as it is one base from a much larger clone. The CDR3 reads CAGSPVNTGELFF. The CDR3 DNA reads TGTGCCGGCAGTCCCGTTAACACCGGGGAGCTGTTTTTT. This chain joins TRBV27 and TRBJ2-2; D is uncertain. Per germline, CDR1 MNHEY and CDR2 SMNVEV (reference sequence). The CDR3 loop spans 13 amino acids.

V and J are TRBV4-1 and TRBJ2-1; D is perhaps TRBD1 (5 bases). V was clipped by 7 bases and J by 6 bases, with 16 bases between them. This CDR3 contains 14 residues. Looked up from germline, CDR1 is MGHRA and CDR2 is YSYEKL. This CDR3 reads CASTQSQGGNEQFF. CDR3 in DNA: TGCGCCAGCACGCAAAGCCAGGGCGGCAATGAGCAGTTCTTC.

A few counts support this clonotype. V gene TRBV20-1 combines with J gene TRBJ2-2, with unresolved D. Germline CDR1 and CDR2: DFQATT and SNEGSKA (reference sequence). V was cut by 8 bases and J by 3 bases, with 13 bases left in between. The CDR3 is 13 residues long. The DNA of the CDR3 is TGCAGTTTCATGAATAGAGACACCGGGGAGCTGTTTTTT. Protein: CSFMNRDTGELFF.

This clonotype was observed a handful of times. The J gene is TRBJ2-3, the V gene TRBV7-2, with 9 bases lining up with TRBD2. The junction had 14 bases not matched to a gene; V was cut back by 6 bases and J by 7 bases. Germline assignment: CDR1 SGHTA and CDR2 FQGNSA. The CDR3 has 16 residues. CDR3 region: CASRTGLAGGLNTQYF. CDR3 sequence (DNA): TGTGCCAGCAGAACAGGCCTGGCGGGGGGGCTAAATACGCAGTATTTT. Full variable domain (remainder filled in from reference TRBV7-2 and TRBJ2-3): GAGVSQSPSNKVTEKGKDVELRCDPISGHTALYWYRQSLGQGLEFLIYFQGNSAPDKSGLPSDRFSAERTGGSVSTLTIQRTQQEDSAVYLCASRTGLAGGLNTQYFGPGTRLTVL.

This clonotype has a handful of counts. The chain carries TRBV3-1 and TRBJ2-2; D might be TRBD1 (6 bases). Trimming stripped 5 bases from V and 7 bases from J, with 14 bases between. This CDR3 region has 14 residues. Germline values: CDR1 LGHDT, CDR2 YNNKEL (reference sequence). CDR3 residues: CASSFRGFVGELFF. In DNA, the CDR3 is TGTGCCAGCAGCTTCAGGGGTTTTGTCGGGGAGCTGTTTTTT. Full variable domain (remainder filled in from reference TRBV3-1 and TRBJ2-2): DTAVSQTPKYLVTQMGNDKSIKCEQNLGHDTMYWYKQDSKKFLKIMFSYNNKELIINETVPNRFSPKSPDKAHLNLHINSLELGDSAVYFCASSFRGFVGELFFGEGSRLTVL.

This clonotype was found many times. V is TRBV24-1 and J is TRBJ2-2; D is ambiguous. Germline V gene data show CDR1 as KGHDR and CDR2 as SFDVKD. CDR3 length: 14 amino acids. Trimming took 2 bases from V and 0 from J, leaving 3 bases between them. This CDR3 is CATSDWTNTGELFF. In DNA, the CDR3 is TGTGCCACCAGTGATTGGACGAACACCGGGGAGCTGTTTTTT.

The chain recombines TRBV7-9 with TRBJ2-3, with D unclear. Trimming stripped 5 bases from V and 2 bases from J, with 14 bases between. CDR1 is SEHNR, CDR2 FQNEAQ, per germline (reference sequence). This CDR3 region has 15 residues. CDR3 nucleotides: TGTGCCAGCAGCGATACTACTCGCGCCACAGATACGCAGTATTTT. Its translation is CASSDTTRATDTQYF.

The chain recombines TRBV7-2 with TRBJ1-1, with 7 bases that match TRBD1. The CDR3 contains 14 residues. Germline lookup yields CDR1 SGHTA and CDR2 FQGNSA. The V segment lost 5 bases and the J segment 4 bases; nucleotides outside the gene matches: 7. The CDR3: CASSKRQGSTEAFF. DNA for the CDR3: TGTGCCAGCAGCAAGCGACAGGGAAGCACTGAAGCTTTCTTT. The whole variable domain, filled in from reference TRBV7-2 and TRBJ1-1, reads GAGVSQSPSNKVTEKGKDVELRCDPISGHTALYWYRQSLGQGLEFLIYFQGNSAPDKSGLPSDRFSAERTGGSVSTLTIQRTQQEDSAVYLCASSKRQGSTEAFFGQGTRLTVV.

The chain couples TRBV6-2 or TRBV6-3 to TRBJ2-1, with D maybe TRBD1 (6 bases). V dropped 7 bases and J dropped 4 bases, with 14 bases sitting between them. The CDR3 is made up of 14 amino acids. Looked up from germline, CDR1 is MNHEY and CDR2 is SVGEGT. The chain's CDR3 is CASNPDRPYNEQFF. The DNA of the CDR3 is TGTGCCAGCAACCCCGACAGGCCTTACAATGAGCAGTTCTTC.

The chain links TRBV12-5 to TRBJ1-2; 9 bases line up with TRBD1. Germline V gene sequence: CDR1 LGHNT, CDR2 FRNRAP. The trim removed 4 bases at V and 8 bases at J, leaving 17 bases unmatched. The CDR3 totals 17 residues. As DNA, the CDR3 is TGTGCTAGTGGTTCCTCCGGGGACAGGGCCCCCGCTAGCGGCTACACCTTC. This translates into CASGSSGDRAPASGYTF.

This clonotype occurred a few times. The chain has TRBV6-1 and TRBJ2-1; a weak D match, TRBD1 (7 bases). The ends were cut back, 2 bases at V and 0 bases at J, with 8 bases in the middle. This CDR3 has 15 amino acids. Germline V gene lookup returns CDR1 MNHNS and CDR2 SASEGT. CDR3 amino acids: CASSEQGGSYNEQFF. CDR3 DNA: TGTGCCAGCAGTGAACAGGGGGGCTCCTACAATGAGCAGTTCTTC.

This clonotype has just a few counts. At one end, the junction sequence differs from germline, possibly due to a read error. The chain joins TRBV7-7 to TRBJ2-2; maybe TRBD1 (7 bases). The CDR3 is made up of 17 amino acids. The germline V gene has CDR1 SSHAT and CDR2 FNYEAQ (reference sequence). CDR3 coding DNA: TGTGCTAGCAGCCGGCGCTCAGACAGGGAGGTCACCGGGGAGCTGTTTTTT. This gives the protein CASSRRSDREVTGELFF.

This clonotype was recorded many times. The CDR3 region is CASSLDGQANTGELFF. The CDR3 region has the DNA TGCGCCAGCAGCTTGGATGGACAGGCGAACACCGGGGAGCTGTTTTTT. The chain combines TRBV5-1 with TRBJ2-2, with 7 nucleotides matching TRBD1. Germline CDR1 and CDR2: SGHRS and YFSETQ. V was clipped by 0 bases and J by 0 bases; unmatched bases: 2. This CDR3 contains 16 residues. The variable domain in full, completed from reference TRBV5-1 and TRBJ2-2, reads KAGVTQTPRYLIKTRGQQVTLSCSPISGHRSVSWYQQTPGQGLQFLFEYFSETQRNKGNFPGRFSGRQFSNSRSEMNVSTLELGDSALYLCASSLDGQANTGELFFGEGSRLTVL.

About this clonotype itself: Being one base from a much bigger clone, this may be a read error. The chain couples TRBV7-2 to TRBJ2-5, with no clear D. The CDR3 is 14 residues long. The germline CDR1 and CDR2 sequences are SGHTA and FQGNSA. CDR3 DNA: TGTGCCAGCAGCTTAAGTCGAAGCGAAGAGCCCCAGTACTTC. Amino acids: CASSLSRSEEPQYF.

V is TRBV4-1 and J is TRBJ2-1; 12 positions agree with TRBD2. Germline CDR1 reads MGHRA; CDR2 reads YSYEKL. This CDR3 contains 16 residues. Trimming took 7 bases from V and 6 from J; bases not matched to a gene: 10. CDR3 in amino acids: CASTTGLAGPLNEQFF. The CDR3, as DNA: TGCGCCAGCACAACCGGACTAGCGGGGCCACTCAATGAGCAGTTCTTC.

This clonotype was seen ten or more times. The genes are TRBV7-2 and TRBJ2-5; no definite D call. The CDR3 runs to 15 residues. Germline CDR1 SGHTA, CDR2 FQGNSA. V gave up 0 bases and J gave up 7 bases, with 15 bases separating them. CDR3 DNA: TGTGCCAGCAGCTTAGCTAACCGGGTTGTGGGGACCCAGTACTTC. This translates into CASSLANRVVGTQYF. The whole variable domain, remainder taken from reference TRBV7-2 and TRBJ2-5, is GAGVSQSPSNKVTEKGKDVELRCDPISGHTALYWYRQSLGQGLEFLIYFQGNSAPDKSGLPSDRFSAERTGGSVSTLTIQRTQQEDSAVYLCASSLANRVVGTQYFGPGTRLLVL.

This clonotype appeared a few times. The DNA for the CDR3 is TGTGCCAGCAGTCCTCTTGAGAACCGGGAGCTGTTTTTT. Translation: CASSPLENRELFF. The chain couples TRBV6-2 or TRBV6-3 to TRBJ2-2; D unresolved. The length of the CDR3 is 13 residues. With 5 bases removed from V and 9 bases from J, the gap between germline ends came to 13 bases. Germline CDR1 MNHEY, CDR2 SVGEGT.

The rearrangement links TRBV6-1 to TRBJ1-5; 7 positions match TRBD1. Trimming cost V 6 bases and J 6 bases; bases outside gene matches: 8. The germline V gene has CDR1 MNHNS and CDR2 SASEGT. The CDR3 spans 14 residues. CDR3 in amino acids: CASRLTGTGQPQHF. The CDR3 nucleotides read TGTGCCAGCAGACTGACAGGGACGGGTCAGCCCCAGCATTTT.

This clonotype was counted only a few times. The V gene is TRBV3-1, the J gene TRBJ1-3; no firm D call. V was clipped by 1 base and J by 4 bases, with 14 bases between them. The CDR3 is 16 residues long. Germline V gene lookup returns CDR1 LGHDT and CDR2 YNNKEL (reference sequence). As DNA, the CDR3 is TGTGCCAGCAGCCAAGTAGGCGGCCACCTAGGAAACACCATATATTTT. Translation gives CASSQVGGHLGNTIYF.

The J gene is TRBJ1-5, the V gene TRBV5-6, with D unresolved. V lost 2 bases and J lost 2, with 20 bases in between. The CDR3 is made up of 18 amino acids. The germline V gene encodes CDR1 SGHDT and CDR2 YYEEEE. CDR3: CASSLRGSLLPGNQPQHF. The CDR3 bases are TGTGCCAGCAGCTTACGAGGGAGTTTGTTGCCGGGCAATCAGCCCCAGCATTTT. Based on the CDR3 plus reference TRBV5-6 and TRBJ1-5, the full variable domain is DAGVTQSPTHLIKTRGQQVTLRCSPKSGHDTVSWYQQALGQGPQFIFQYYEEEERQRGNFPDRFSGHQFPNYSSELNVNALLLGDSALYLCASSLRGSLLPGNQPQHFGDGTRLSIL.

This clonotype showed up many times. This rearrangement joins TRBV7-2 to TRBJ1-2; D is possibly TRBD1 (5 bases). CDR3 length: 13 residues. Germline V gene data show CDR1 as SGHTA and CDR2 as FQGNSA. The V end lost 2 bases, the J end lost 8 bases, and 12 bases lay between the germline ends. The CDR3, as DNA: TGTGCCAGCAGCTTAATTCTGGGGGGAGGCTACACCTTC. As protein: CASSLILGGGYTF.

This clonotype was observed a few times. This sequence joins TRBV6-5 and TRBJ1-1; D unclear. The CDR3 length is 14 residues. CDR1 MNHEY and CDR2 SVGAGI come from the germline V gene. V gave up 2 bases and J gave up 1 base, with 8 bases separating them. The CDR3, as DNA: TGTGCCAGCAGTTACGGTCAGAGGAACACTGAAGCTTTCTTT. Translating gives CASSYGQRNTEAFF.